This TCR beta chain was profiled in a study of CD8+ T cells in alopecia areata. On this clone itself: Antigen: not known.

Study-level findings and limits: For lesional scalp, especially alopecia totalis/universalis, clonality was higher than in normal scalp.

Treatment in this sample: oral pan-JAK inhibitor, 5-10 mg twice daily. Sequencing templates came from extracted RNA that was reverse transcribed into cDNA. Sequencing was performed with immunoSEQ multiplex PCR; in TCRdb, only in-frame clones are kept and a portion is missing. The data contain 200,000 to 250,000 clones, 64% of them singletons. The sequence derives from a human donor with alopecia areata. The specimen comprised CD4+ T cells sorted from blood, sampled at week 4, from a patient treated with tofacitinib.

The CDR3 here is CASSPGQGQAAQHF. The CDR3 bases are TGTGCCAGCAGCCCGGGACAGGGTCAAGCAGCCCAGCATTTT. The rearrangement links TRBV7-2 to TRBJ1-5; 9 nucleotides match TRBD1. J gave up 11 bases and V 5 bases, and 10 bases lay outside the gene matches. The CDR3 length is 14 residues. Germline CDR1 SGHTA, CDR2 FQGNSA.